These T cell receptor beta chains were read from a single sample in a study of T-cell reconstitution after alpha-beta-depleted transplantation in children. A single record per CDR3 protein comes from TCRdb applying MiXCR to the PCR reads. This repertoire shows roughly 670,000 distinct CDR3 sequences, 13% found once; its top ten account for roughly 0.84%. This sample comprised PBMCs, obtained before TCRalphabeta/CD19-depleted stem cell transplant. The receptor set was obtained from a girl aged 2 to 9 with congenital amegakaryocytic thrombocytopenia, due to receive a stem cell transplant. Both conserved end residues are part of each CDR3. A D gene is named only where the DNA matches it firmly. Size values are once, few and many counts, or a class for expanded clones, and some rows have none.

size: many; D: TRBD2; J: TRBJ2-1; V: TRBV11-1; DNA: TGTGCCAGCAGCCCCCAGATGACTAGCGGGAGGGCCATATACCACAATGAGCAGTTCTTC; CDR3: CASSPQMTSGRAIYHNEQFF
size: -; D: TRBD2; J: TRBJ2-2; V: TRBV27; DNA: TGTGCCAGCAGTTTATCATGGCTAGCGGGGAACACCGGGGAGCTGTTTTTT; CDR3: CASSLSWLAGNTGELFF
size: many; D: -; J: TRBJ2-5; V: TRBV20-1; DNA: TGCAGTGCTAGAGAGTCCGCGCGGGAGACCCAGTACTTC; CDR3: CSARESARETQYF
size: many; D: TRBD2; J: TRBJ2-1; V: TRBV5-1; DNA: TGCGCCAGCAGCGTCGTAGGGACTAACTACAATGAGCAGTTCTTC; CDR3: CASSVVGTNYNEQFF
size: many; D: -; J: TRBJ2-2; V: TRBV5-1; DNA: TGCGCCAGCAGCTCAAAGACCCATACGAGAACCGGGGAGCTGTTTTTT; CDR3: CASSSKTHTRTGELFF
size: -; D: -; J: TRBJ2-1; V: TRBV12-3/TRBV12-4; DNA: TGTGCCAGCAGTTTAGGGCTCGTCGGCGGGCTCCGGGGCAATGAGCAGTTCTTC; CDR3: CASSLGLVGGLRGNEQFF
size: many; D: -; J: TRBJ2-2; V: TRBV20-1; DNA: TGCAGTGCTAGCCCGTTCACCGGGGAGCTGTTTTTT; CDR3: CSASPFTGELFF
size: few; D: TRBD1; J: TRBJ2-5; V: TRBV27; DNA: TGTGCCAGCAGTTTACTGGGGACAGGGTTCAGAGAGACCCAGTACTTC; CDR3: CASSLLGTGFRETQYF
size: once; D: -; J: TRBJ2-7; V: TRBV7-9; DNA: TGTGCCAGCAGCTCAGGACAAACGAACTACGAGCAGTACTTC; CDR3: CASSSGQTNYEQYF
size: -; D: -; J: TRBJ2-7; V: TRBV5-1; DNA: TGCGCCAGCAGCTTGGTAGGACCCTTCTACGAGCAGTACTTC; CDR3: CASSLVGPFYEQYF
size: few; D: -; J: TRBJ2-3; V: TRBV12-3/TRBV12-4; DNA: TGTGCCAGCAGTTTACCGTGGGCAGGGGCAGATACGCAGTATTTT; CDR3: CASSLPWAGADTQYF
size: few; D: -; J: TRBJ2-1; V: TRBV29-1; DNA: TGCAGCGTTCGGATAGAGGCCAATGAGCAGTTCTTC; CDR3: CSVRIEANEQFF
size: -; D: -; J: TRBJ2-7; V: TRBV25-1; DNA: TGTGCCAGCACTGGAAAGGGGCGAGTCTCCTACAAGCAGTACTTC; CDR3: CASTGKGRVSYKQYF